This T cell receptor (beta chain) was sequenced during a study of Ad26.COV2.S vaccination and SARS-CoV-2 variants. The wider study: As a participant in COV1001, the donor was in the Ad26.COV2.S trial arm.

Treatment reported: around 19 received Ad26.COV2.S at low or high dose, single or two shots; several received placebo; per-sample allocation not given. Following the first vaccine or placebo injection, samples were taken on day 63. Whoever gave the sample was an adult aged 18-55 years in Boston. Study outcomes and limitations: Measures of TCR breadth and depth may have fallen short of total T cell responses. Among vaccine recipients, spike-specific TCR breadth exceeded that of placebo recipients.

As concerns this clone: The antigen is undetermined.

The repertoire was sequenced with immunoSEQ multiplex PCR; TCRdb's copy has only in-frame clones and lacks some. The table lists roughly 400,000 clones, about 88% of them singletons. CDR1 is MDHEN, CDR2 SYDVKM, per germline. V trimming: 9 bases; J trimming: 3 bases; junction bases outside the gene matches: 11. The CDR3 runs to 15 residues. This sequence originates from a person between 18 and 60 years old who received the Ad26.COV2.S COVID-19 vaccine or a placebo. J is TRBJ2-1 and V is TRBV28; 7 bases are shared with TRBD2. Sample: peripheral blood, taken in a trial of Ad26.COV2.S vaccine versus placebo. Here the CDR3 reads CASGGVARDYNEQFF. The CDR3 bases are TGTGCCAGTGGGGGGGTGGCCCGGGACTACAATGAGCAGTTCTTC.